The 27 T cell receptor beta chains given below trace back to one sample, sequenced in a study of cytomegalovirus exposure and HLA in healthy donors. Method: immunoSEQ multiplex PCR; TCRdb's copy keeps in-frame clones and lacks some. The sample shows over 110,000 clones, around 84% of them seen only once. Material for sequencing was PBMCs. The receptors derive from a man aged 18 to 30 in good health and CMV-seropositive.

The chain joins TRBV5-1 to TRBJ2-3; D unresolved. From germline, CDR1 is SGHRS and CDR2 YFSETQ. CDR3 length: 12 residues. Trimming stripped 2 bases from V and 6 bases from J, with 7 bases between. For the CDR3, the DNA is TGCGCCAGCAGCTTACAGCCTGATACGCAGTATTTT. Translated: CASSLQPDTQYF.

The gene calls are TRBV10-2 and TRBJ1-1; D not resolved. Germline CDR1 reads WSHSY; CDR2 reads SAAADI. Trimming took off 4 bases at V and 1 base at J, with 4 bases between the two ends. The CDR3 is 12 amino acids. The CDR3 region is CASSVGNTEAFF. As DNA, the CDR3 is TGCGCCAGCAGTGTCGGGAACACTGAAGCTTTCTTT.

The chain employs TRBV18 and TRBJ1-2; D is perhaps TRBD1 (5 bases). The CDR3 totals 13 residues. Germline assignment: CDR1 KGHSH and CDR2 LQKENI. V lost 2 bases, J lost 7 bases, and 11 bases lay in between. The CDR3 region is CASSPSDSVGYTF. The CDR3 region has the DNA TGTGCCAGCTCACCATCCGACAGTGTTGGCTACACCTTC.

The V and J genes are TRBV29-1 and TRBJ2-5; 9 positions agree with TRBD2. There are 15 residues in the CDR3. J gave up 4 bases and V 4 bases, and 10 bases lay outside the gene matches. CDR1 and CDR2 from the germline V gene are SQVTM and ANQGSEA. Written as DNA, the CDR3 is TGCAGCGTTGGCCGTCCGGTAGCGGGAGTAGAGACCCAGTACTTC. It specifies CSVGRPVAGVETQYF.

Concerning this clone itself: The same CDR3 also results from other DNA sequences found in this sample. The chain links TRBV19 to TRBJ1-1; D unclear. The CDR3 has 13 residues. The V end lost 0 bases, the J end lost 1 base, and 3 bases lay between the germline ends. CDR1 and CDR2 from the germline V gene are LNHDA and SQIVND (reference sequence). CDR3 region: CASSIDRNTEAFF. CDR3 in DNA: TGTGCCAGTAGTATAGACAGGAACACTGAAGCTTTCTTT.

This chain links TRBV29-1 with TRBJ2-1, with TRBD2 identical over 8 bases. This CDR3 region has 13 residues. Per the germline V gene, CDR1 is SQVTM and CDR2 is ANQGSEA. V trimming: 3 bases; J trimming: 9 bases; junction bases outside the gene matches: 7. DNA for the CDR3: TGCAGCGTTGACGTTAGCGGGGATGGTGAGCAGTTCTTC. Protein: CSVDVSGDGEQFF.

This clone has more than one count but fewer than ten. V and J are TRBV5-5 and TRBJ1-2, with D perhaps matching TRBD1 (5 bases). The germline V gene has CDR1 SGHKS and CDR2 YYEKEE (reference sequence). The CDR3 totals 13 residues. V lost 5 bases and J 6 bases, leaving 14 bases between the germline ends. CDR3 sequence reads: CASRPSGAHGYTF. CDR3 in DNA: TGTGCCAGCAGGCCCAGTGGGGCCCATGGCTACACCTTC.

The chain combines TRBV6-5 with TRBJ1-3; D is undetermined. Trimming removed 3 bases at V and 1 base at J, with 7 bases between. Per germline, CDR1 MNHEY and CDR2 SVGAGI. The CDR3 covers 14 residues. The CDR3: CASSYGRSGNTIYF. CDR3 DNA: TGTGCCAGCAGTTATGGGAGGTCTGGAAACACCATATATTTT.

The chain recombines TRBV6-1 with TRBJ1-5; a weak D match, TRBD1 (5 bases). Germline CDR1 MNHNS, CDR2 SASEGT. V was trimmed by 7 bases and J by 2 bases, leaving 12 bases between them. This CDR3 spans 14 amino acids. In nucleotides, the CDR3 is TGTGCCAGCATTCAAACGACAGGCAATCAGCCCCAGCATTTT. As protein: CASIQTTGNQPQHF.

The V call is TRBV9, the J call TRBJ2-1, with D uncertain. Germline loops: CDR1 SGDLS, CDR2 YYNGEE. The CDR3 runs to 12 residues. V lost 0 bases and J 10 bases, leaving 8 bases between the germline ends. The CDR3: CASSVASVEQFF. The CDR3 DNA follows: TGTGCCAGCAGCGTAGCGTCTGTAGAGCAGTTCTTC. The variable domain in full, completed from reference TRBV9 and TRBJ2-1, reads DSGVTQTPKHLITATGQRVTLRCSPRSGDLSVYWYQQSLDQGLQFLIQYYNGEERAKGNILERFSAQQFPDLHSELNLSSLELGDSALYFCASSVASVEQFFGPGTRLTVL.

This clone was recorded only once. CDR3 nucleotides: TGTGCCAACGACAGACGTAATGAAAAACTGTTTTTT. Translation: CANDRRNEKLFF. The V and J genes are TRBV19 and TRBJ1-4; D possibly corresponds to TRBD1 (5 bases). Germline values: CDR1 LNHDA, CDR2 SQIVND (reference sequence). Trimming shortened V by 10 bases and J by 4 bases, and 10 bases separated the two germline ends. CDR3 length: 12 residues.

The rearrangement uses TRBV6-5 and TRBJ2-1; D is undetermined. Trimming cost V 6 bases and J 3 bases, with 15 bases left between them. Germline V gene data show CDR1 as MNHEY and CDR2 as SVGAGI. This CDR3 comprises 15 residues. The CDR3 reads CASSLRSFNYNEQFF. The CDR3, as DNA: TGTGCCAGCAGCCTCCGGTCGTTTAACTACAATGAGCAGTTCTTC.

This chain links TRBV6-5 with TRBJ2-7, with 8 nucleotides matching TRBD1. The CDR3 totals 14 residues. J was trimmed by 7 bases and V by 5 bases; bases with no gene match: 10. Germline V gene sequence: CDR1 MNHEY, CDR2 SVGAGI. The DNA for the CDR3 is TGTGCCAGCAGTCCAGGGGGCGGTAGCAGAGAGCAGTACTTC. This translates into CASSPGGGSREQYF.

V usage is TRBV7-2 and J usage is TRBJ1-4, with TRBD1 matching 8 bases. This CDR3 contains 14 residues. Germline V gene data show CDR1 as SGHTA and CDR2 as FQGNSA. Unmatched junction bases numbered 6, after V lost 2 bases and J lost 10 bases. For the CDR3, the DNA is TGTGCCAGCAGCTTAAGGCAGGGGGCCGGAAAACTGTTTTTT. It encodes CASSLRQGAGKLFF.

The chain joins TRBV27 to TRBJ2-1, with D unclear. Germline V lookup: CDR1 MNHEY, CDR2 SMNVEV (reference sequence). This CDR3 contains 11 residues. V lost 3 bases and J lost 6, with 3 bases in between. The CDR3 coding sequence is TGTGCCAGCAGTTTCAGCAATGAGCAGTTCTTC. Protein sequence: CASSFSNEQFF.

This rearrangement joins TRBV18 to TRBJ2-5, with TRBD2 as a possible D gene (6 bases). Trimming shortened V by 6 bases and J by 4 bases, and 12 bases separated the two germline ends. This CDR3 is built from 13 residues. The germline V gene has CDR1 KGHSH and CDR2 LQKENI. The CDR3 DNA reads as TGTGCCAGCTCGGGGGGAATTTTAGAGACCCAGTACTTC. Amino acids: CASSGGILETQYF.

This clone is a singleton in its sample. The junction does not match germline at one end; this may be a read error. This chain links TRBV19 with TRBJ1-1; no clear D gene. The CDR3 is 13 amino acids. Per the germline V gene, CDR1 is LNHDA and CDR2 is SQIVND (reference sequence). CDR3 nucleotide sequence: TGTGCCAGTAGTATGACACCGAACGCTGAAGCTTTCTTT. It specifies CASSMTPNAEAFF.

V and J are TRBV2 and TRBJ2-5, with no clear D. There are 15 residues in the CDR3. The V end lost 3 bases, the J end lost 0 bases, and 11 bases lay between the germline ends. Germline V CDR1 and CDR2: SNHLY, FYNNEI. The CDR3 protein is CASSDGGWYQETQYF. The CDR3 nucleotides read TGTGCCAGCAGTGACGGTGGTTGGTACCAAGAGACCCAGTACTTC.

This clone qualifies as large (0.1 to 1%). The V and J genes are TRBV6-5 and TRBJ2-1, with 9 bases that match TRBD2. Germline CDR1 reads MNHEY; CDR2 reads SVGAGI. This CDR3 spans 15 amino acids. V was pared by 4 bases and J by 8 bases, with 9 bases of the junction left unmatched. The DNA of the CDR3 is TGTGCCAGCAGTTTAGGCAATAGCGGGAGTGATGAGCAGTTCTTC. Its protein product is CASSLGNSGSDEQFF.

The chain employs TRBV4-2 and TRBJ2-1; possible D gene TRBD2, 6 bases. Per germline, CDR1 LGHNA and CDR2 YNFKEQ. Between the trimmed V and J ends, which lost 6 bases and 7 bases, there was a span of 16 bases. The CDR3 runs 14 residues. The CDR3 nucleotides are TGTGCCAGCAGGCCGAATGACGGGAGTAATGAGCAGTTCTTC. Its protein is CASRPNDGSNEQFF.

V usage is TRBV2 and J usage is TRBJ2-5; 9 bases fit TRBD1. V was clipped by 3 bases and J by 5 bases; unmatched bases: 4. From germline, CDR1 is SNHLY and CDR2 FYNNEI. The CDR3 totals 14 residues. CDR3 protein: CASSEGTGHETQYF. DNA for the CDR3: TGTGCCAGCAGTGAGGGGACAGGGCACGAGACCCAGTACTTC.

The V gene is TRBV5-4, the J gene TRBJ2-4, with 8 nucleotides matching TRBD1. Germline assignment: CDR1 SGHNT and CDR2 YYREEE (reference sequence). V was clipped by 2 bases and J by 9 bases; unmatched bases: 4. CDR3 length: 13 amino acids. CDR3 in amino acids: CASSLGQGFIQYF. Written as DNA, the CDR3 is TGTGCCAGCAGCTTAGGACAGGGTTTCATTCAGTACTTC.

The J gene is TRBJ2-7, the V gene TRBV19; 7 nucleotides align to TRBD1. The CDR3 loop spans 14 amino acids. Germline V gives CDR1 LNHDA, CDR2 SQIVND (reference sequence). The V segment lost 5 bases and the J segment 3 bases; nucleotides outside the gene matches: 7. This CDR3 is CASSYRGGHYEQYF. CDR3 sequence (DNA): TGTGCCAGTAGTTACAGGGGTGGGCACTACGAGCAGTACTTC.

This clone was detected only once. This chain links TRBV5-4 with TRBJ2-7, with 7 bases aligning to TRBD1. CDR1 and CDR2 (germline): SGHNT, YYREEE (reference sequence). Unmatched junction bases numbered 9, after V lost 4 bases and J lost 5 bases. The CDR3 loop spans 14 amino acids. CDR3 in amino acids: CASSPARRGHEQYF. As DNA, the CDR3 is TGTGCCAGCAGCCCGGCGAGAAGGGGGCACGAGCAGTACTTC.

This chain connects TRBV5-1 to TRBJ2-1, with TRBD2 matching 11 bases. The CDR3 runs to 16 residues. V trimming: 3 bases; J trimming: 5 bases; junction bases outside the gene matches: 7. Germline V gene sequence: CDR1 SGHRS, CDR2 YFSETQ. The CDR3 nucleotides are TGCGCCAGCAGCTCCGGTACTAGCGGGAGTGACAATGAGCAGTTCTTC. Amino acid sequence: CASSSGTSGSDNEQFF.

The V call is TRBV4-1, the J call TRBJ2-3; TRBD2 matches 13 bases. From germline, CDR1 is MGHRA and CDR2 YSYEKL. Trimming cost V 0 bases and J 6 bases; bases outside gene matches: 6. The CDR3 runs to 17 residues. The CDR3 DNA sequence: TGCGCCAGCAGCCAAGATCATGGACTAGCGGGAGTGGATACGCAGTATTTT. Its protein product is CASSQDHGLAGVDTQYF.

V and J are TRBV5-1 and TRBJ1-4; 11 positions agree with TRBD1. CDR1 and CDR2 from the germline V gene are SGHRS and YFSETQ. Trimming took 6 bases from V and 7 from J; bases not matched to a gene: 5. The CDR3 length is 14 residues. The CDR3 sequence is CASKVGTGGEKLFF. In DNA form, the CDR3 reads TGCGCCAGCAAGGTGGGGACAGGGGGTGAAAAACTGTTTTTT.